The entry below gives a single T cell receptor (beta chain) sequence along with its context. Germline V CDR1 and CDR2: LNHDA, SQIVND (reference sequence). V lost 6 bases to trimming and J lost 0 bases, with 9 bases between them. There are 13 residues in the CDR3. These data come from a study of blood T cell repertoires in COVID-19. Across the whole study: The study drew acute and convalescent COVID-19 samples from the United States, Italy and Spain. Sample material is recorded as cDNA or gDNA derived from T cells, B-cell-depleted T cells, or PBMCs.

Authors' processing steps: Counts of nucleated cells, estimated from reference gene primer amplification, were obtained. Data came from immunoSEQ multiplex PCR; TCRdb stores just in-frame clones and leaves some out. V and J calls and clone size are given by that table; D and trimming were obtained from the DNA. This table holds 110,000 or so clones, around 84% found once. V and J are TRBV19 and TRBJ2-7; D gene ambiguous. This receptor was identified in a man aged 35 to 55 with acute or convalescent COVID-19. Sequenced input: peripheral blood. CDR3 DNA: TGTGCCAGTAGAGGAACAGCCTCCTACGAGCAGTACTTC. Protein: CASRGTASYEQYF.